This T cell receptor beta chain was sequenced for a study of long-term antiretroviral therapy in people with HIV. The overall study: The immediate-ART recommendation dates to 2015, and the earliest samples predate it by about a decade.

The assay, immunoSEQ v3.0, was run at survey level. In sequencing, roughly 35,000-50,000 T-cell genomes per sample were targeted. Some clones are missing from TCRdb's copy, which holds only in-frame ones; the method was immunoSEQ multiplex PCR. The table lists roughly 19,000 clones, around 86% of them singletons. It was in the United States that all participants with HIV were treated. A remark on this clone: Antigen unknown.

The germline V gene has CDR1 MNHEY and CDR2 SVGAGI. V was pared by 8 bases and J by 7 bases, with 12 bases between. The CDR3 spans 12 residues. General study findings and limits: Information on adherence, resistance and therapy changes was unavailable.

The sequencing here drew on unsorted PBMCs, taken 0.5 years after starting antiretroviral therapy. The clonotype was recovered from a man in his forties with HIV. The V and J genes are TRBV6-5 and TRBJ2-1, with D possibly TRBD2 on 7 matching bases. CDR3 nucleotide sequence: TGTGCCAGCGGGGGGGCATGGAATGAGCAGTTCTTC. This gives the protein CASGGAWNEQFF.